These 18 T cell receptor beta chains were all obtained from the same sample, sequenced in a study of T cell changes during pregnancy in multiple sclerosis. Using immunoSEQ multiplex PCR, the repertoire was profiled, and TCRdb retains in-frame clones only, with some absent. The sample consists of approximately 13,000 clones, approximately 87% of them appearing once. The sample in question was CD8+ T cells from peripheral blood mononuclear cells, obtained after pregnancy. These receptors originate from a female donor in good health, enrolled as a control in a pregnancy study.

Written as DNA, the CDR3 is TGTGCCAGCAGTGAAATGAACCTACCAGACAGGAGTTGGACGCAGTATTTT. Protein product: CASSEMNLPDRSWTQYF. The V call is TRBV6-1, the J call TRBJ2-3; a weak D match, TRBD1 (6 bases). Germline CDR1 reads MNHNS; CDR2 reads SASEGT. V lost 2 bases, J lost 9 bases, and 24 bases lay in between. The CDR3 length is 17 residues.

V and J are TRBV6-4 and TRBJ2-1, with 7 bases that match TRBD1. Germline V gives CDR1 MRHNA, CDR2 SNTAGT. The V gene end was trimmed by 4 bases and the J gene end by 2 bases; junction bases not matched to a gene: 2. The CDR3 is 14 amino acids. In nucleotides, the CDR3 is TGTGCCAGCAGTGCGACAGGGACCTACAATGAGCAGTTCTTC. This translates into CASSATGTYNEQFF.

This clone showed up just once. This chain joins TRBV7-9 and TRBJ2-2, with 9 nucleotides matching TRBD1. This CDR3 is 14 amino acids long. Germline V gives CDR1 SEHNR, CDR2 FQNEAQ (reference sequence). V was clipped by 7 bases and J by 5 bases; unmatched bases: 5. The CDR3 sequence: CASTDRGGTGELFF. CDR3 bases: TGTGCCAGCACAGACAGGGGGGGGACCGGGGAGCTGTTTTTT.

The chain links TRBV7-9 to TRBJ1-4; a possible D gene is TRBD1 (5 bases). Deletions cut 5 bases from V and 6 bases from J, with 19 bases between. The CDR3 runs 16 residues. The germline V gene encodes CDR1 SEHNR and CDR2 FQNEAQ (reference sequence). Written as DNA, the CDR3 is TGTGCCAGCAGCCCAGGAAAGGGGAGGATGGATGAAAAACTGTTTTTT. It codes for CASSPGKGRMDEKLFF. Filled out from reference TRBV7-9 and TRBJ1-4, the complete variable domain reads DTGVSQNPRHKITKRGQNVTFRCDPISEHNRLYWYRQTLGQGPEFLTYFQNEAQLEKSRLLSDRFSAERPKGSFSTLEIQRTEQGDSAMYLCASSPGKGRMDEKLFFGSGTQLSVL.

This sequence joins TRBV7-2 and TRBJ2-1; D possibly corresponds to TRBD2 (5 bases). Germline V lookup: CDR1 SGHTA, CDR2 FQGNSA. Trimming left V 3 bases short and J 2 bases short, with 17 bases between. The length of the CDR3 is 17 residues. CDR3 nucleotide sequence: TGTGCCAGCAGCTTCCCTCGAGGGAGCGGAGCCTACAATGAGCAGTTCTTC. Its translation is CASSFPRGSGAYNEQFF.

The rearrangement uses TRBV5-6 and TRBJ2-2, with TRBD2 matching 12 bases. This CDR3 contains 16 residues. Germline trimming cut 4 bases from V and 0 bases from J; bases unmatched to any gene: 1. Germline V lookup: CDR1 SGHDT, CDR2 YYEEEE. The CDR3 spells CASSRTSGTNTGELFF. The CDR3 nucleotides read TGTGCCAGCAGCCGGACTAGCGGGACGAACACCGGGGAGCTGTTTTTT. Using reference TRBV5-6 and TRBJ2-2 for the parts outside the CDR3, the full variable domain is DAGVTQSPTHLIKTRGQQVTLRCSPKSGHDTVSWYQQALGQGPQFIFQYYEEEERQRGNFPDRFSGHQFPNYSSELNVNALLLGDSALYLCASSRTSGTNTGELFFGEGSRLTVL.

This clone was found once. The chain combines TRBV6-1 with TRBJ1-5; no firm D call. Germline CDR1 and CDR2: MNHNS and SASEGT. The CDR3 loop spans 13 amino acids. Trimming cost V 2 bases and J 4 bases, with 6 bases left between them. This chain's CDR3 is CASSEWPNQPQHF. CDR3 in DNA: TGTGCCAGCAGTGAATGGCCAAATCAGCCCCAGCATTTT.

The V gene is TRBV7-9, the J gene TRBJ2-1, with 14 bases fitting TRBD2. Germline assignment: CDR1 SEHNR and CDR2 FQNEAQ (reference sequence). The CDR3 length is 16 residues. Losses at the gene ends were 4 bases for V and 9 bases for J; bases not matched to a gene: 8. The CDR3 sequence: CASSSWTSGGKGEQFF. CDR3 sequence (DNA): TGTGCCAGCAGCTCCTGGACTAGCGGGGGGAAGGGTGAGCAGTTCTTC.

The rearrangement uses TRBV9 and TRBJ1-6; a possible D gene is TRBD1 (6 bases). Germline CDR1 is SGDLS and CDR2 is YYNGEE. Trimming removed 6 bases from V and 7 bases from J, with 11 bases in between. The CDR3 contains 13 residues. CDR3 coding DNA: TGTGCCAGCACCCCCACAGGGAATTCACCCCTCCACTTT. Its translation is CASTPTGNSPLHF.

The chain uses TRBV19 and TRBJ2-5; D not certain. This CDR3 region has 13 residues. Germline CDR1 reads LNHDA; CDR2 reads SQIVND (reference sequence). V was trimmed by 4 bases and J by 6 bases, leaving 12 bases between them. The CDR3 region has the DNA TGTGCCAGTAGTAGCAGCCAGGAAAAGACCCAGTACTTC. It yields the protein CASSSSQEKTQYF.

CDR3 loop: CASSTAYRARNYGYTF. CDR3 bases: TGTGCCAGCAGCACAGCTTACAGGGCCCGTAACTATGGCTACACCTTC. J is TRBJ1-2 and V is TRBV7-9, with D perhaps TRBD1 (6 bases). This CDR3 is built from 16 residues. The germline V and J ends were trimmed by 5 bases and 1 base, with 17 bases remaining between them. Germline V gives CDR1 SEHNR, CDR2 FQNEAQ (reference sequence).

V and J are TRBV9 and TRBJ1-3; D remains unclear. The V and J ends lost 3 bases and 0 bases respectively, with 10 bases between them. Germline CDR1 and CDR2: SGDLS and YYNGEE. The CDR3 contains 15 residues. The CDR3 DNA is TGTGCCAGCAGCGACCTGGGAGGCTCTGGAAACACCATATATTTT. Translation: CASSDLGGSGNTIYF.

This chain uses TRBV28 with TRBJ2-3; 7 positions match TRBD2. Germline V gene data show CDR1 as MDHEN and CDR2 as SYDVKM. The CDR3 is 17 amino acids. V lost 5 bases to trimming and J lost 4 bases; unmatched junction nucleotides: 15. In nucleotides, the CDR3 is TGTGCCAGCAGTAACCTAGGGTGGGAGGGGACCCCAGATACGCAGTATTTT. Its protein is CASSNLGWEGTPDTQYF. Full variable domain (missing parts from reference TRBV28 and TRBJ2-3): DVKVTQSSRYLVKRTGEKVFLECVQDMDHENMFWYRQDPGLGLRLIYFSYDVKMKEKGDIPEGYSVSREKKERFSLILESASTNQTSMYLCASSNLGWEGTPDTQYFGPGTRLTVL.

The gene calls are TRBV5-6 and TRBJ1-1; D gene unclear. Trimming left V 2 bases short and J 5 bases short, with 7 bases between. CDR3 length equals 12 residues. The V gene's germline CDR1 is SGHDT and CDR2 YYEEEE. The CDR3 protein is CASSFGGTEAFF. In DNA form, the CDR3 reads TGTGCCAGCAGCTTCGGCGGGACTGAAGCTTTCTTT. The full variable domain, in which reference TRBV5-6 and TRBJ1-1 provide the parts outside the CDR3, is DAGVTQSPTHLIKTRGQQVTLRCSPKSGHDTVSWYQQALGQGPQFIFQYYEEEERQRGNFPDRFSGHQFPNYSSELNVNALLLGDSALYLCASSFGGTEAFFGQGTRLTVV.

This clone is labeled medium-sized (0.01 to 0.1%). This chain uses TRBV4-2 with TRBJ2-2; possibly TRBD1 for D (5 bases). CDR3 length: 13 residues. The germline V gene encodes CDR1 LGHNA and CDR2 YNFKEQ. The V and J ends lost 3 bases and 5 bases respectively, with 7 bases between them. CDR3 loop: CASSQTETGELFF. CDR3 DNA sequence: TGTGCCAGCAGCCAGACAGAGACCGGGGAGCTGTTTTTT.

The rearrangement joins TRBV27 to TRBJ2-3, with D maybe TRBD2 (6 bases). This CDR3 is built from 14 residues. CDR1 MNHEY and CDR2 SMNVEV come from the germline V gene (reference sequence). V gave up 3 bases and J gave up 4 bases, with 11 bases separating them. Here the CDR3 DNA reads TGTGCCAGCAGTTTGGGCGGGACCGCAGATACGCAGTATTTT. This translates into CASSLGGTADTQYF.

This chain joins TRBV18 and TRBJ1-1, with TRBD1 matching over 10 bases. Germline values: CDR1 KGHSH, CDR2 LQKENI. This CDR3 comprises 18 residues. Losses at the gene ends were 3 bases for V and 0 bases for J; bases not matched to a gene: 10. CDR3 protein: CASSPRPGQGTLNTEAFF. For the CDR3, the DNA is TGTGCCAGCTCACCTAGACCGGGACAGGGGACCTTGAACACTGAAGCTTTCTTT. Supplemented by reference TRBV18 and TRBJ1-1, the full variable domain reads NAGVMQNPRHLVRRRGQEARLRCSPMKGHSHVYWYRQLPEEGLKFMVYLQKENIIDESGMPKERFSAEFPKEGPSILRIQQVVRGDSAAYFCASSPRPGQGTLNTEAFFGQGTRLTVV.

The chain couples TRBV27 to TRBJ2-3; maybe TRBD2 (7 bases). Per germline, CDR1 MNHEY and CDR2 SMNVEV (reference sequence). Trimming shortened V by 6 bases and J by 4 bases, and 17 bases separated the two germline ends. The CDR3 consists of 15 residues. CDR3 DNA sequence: TGTGCCAGCAGGATTTGGGGGGGCCCTCCAGATACGCAGTATTTT. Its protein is CASRIWGGPPDTQYF.